The present T cell receptor (beta chain) was sequenced within a study of early T cells in non-severe SARS-CoV-2 infection. Whole-study context: With bulk RNA from unsorted whole blood as input, sequencing yielded unpaired chains.

With V trimmed by 3 bases and J by 4 bases, 10 bases remained unmatched. Germline CDR1 and CDR2: DFQATT and SNEGSKA (reference sequence). The CDR3 runs 15 residues. MiXCR, applied by TCRdb to the 5' RACE reads, yields one record per CDR3 protein. The sample includes under 35,000 distinct CDR3 sequences, roughly 5.3% of them seen just once. The clonotype was recovered from an adult who was a healthcare worker with PCR-confirmed SARS-CoV-2 infection or an uninfected control (not recorded which). Sequences were obtained from whole blood. The genes are TRBV20-1 and TRBJ2-5, with TRBD2 identical over 8 bases. CDR3: CSASVLLAELETQYF. The CDR3 region has the DNA TGCAGTGCTAGCGTTCTACTAGCGGAACTAGAGACCCAGTACTTC.